Each of the 20 T cell receptor beta chains below was sequenced from the same sample in a study of spatial heterogeneity in lung cancer. Time point denoted: sample taken at primary tumor resection. Unsorted whole RNA of tumor, nontumor lung or frozen PBMC was sequenced. One entry per CDR3 protein results from TCRdb running MiXCR on the 5' RACE reads. The repertoire has 95,000 or so distinct CDR3 sequences, roughly 9.5% of them found once; the top ten carry 6.9%. The sequencing here drew on PBMCs, taken at surgery. The source of these receptors is a male donor with early-stage non-small cell lung cancer.

This clonotype showed up just a few times. The rearrangement joins TRBV29-1 to TRBJ2-1, with 8 bases matching TRBD1. Germline CDR1 and CDR2: SQVTM and ANQGSEA. Trimming at V came to 1 base and at J to 4 bases, leaving 12 bases not matched to a gene. The CDR3 loop spans 17 amino acids. The CDR3 DNA reads TGCAGCGTTGAAGGCAGGGGGCCCCGGGACGGTTACAATGAGCAGTTCTTC. Amino acids: CSVEGRGPRDGYNEQFF.

This clonotype was seen only a few times. The chain recombines TRBV5-1 with TRBJ2-3; 8 bases are shared with TRBD2. Unmatched junction bases numbered 7, after V lost 3 bases and J lost 4 bases. The CDR3 runs to 15 residues. Germline CDR1 reads SGHRS; CDR2 reads YFSETQ. The CDR3 here is CASSYQRERADTQYF. CDR3 nucleotide sequence: TGCGCCAGCAGCTACCAGCGGGAGAGGGCAGATACGCAGTATTTT.

The V call is TRBV20-1, the J call TRBJ1-5; D is ambiguous. From germline, CDR1 is DFQATT and CDR2 SNEGSKA (reference sequence). The CDR3 extends over 12 amino acids. V was trimmed by 6 bases and J by 3 bases, leaving 9 bases between them. The CDR3 loop is CSAQRDNQPQHF. The CDR3 DNA follows: TGCAGTGCCCAACGGGACAATCAGCCCCAGCATTTT.

This chain connects TRBV20-1 to TRBJ2-1, with 11 nucleotides matching TRBD2. The trim removed 3 bases at V and 14 bases at J, leaving 9 bases unmatched. The V gene's germline CDR1 is DFQATT and CDR2 SNEGSKA (reference sequence). This CDR3 has 13 residues. CDR3 amino acids: CSASELAGVVEFF. In DNA, the CDR3 is TGCAGTGCTAGTGAACTAGCGGGAGTGGTTGAGTTCTTC.

This clonotype has at least ten counts. This chain connects TRBV9 to TRBJ2-7; a possible D gene is TRBD1 (6 bases). The CDR3 extends over 15 amino acids. Germline CDR1 SGDLS, CDR2 YYNGEE. The germline V and J ends were trimmed by 0 bases and 2 bases, with 12 bases remaining between them. The CDR3: CASSVGAGAAYEQYF. The CDR3 nucleotides read TGTGCCAGCAGCGTAGGGGCAGGGGCAGCCTACGAGCAGTACTTC.

This clonotype was observed a handful of times. This sequence joins TRBV19 and TRBJ1-2; D ambiguous. The germline V and J ends were trimmed by 5 bases and 4 bases, with 8 bases remaining between them. CDR1 LNHDA and CDR2 SQIVND come from the germline V gene (reference sequence). The CDR3 loop spans 12 amino acids. As DNA, the CDR3 is TGTGCCAGTAGTTGGGCGTTCTATGGCTACACCTTC. This codes for CASSWAFYGYTF.

CDR3 DNA: TGTGCCAGCAGTGTCGGGCAGGGCCCACTTGCTACGCAGTATTTT. Encoded protein: CASSVGQGPLATQYF. V gene TRBV2 combines with J gene TRBJ2-3; perhaps TRBD1 as D (5 bases). Trimming removed 4 bases from V and 8 bases from J, with 19 bases in between. The CDR3 is 15 amino acids. Per germline, CDR1 SNHLY and CDR2 FYNNEI.

This clonotype showed up just a few times. This rearrangement joins TRBV7-9 to TRBJ1-3; 9 bases line up with TRBD1. V lost 5 bases to trimming and J lost 6 bases; unmatched junction nucleotides: 11. Germline CDR1 is SEHNR and CDR2 is FQNEAQ (reference sequence). The CDR3 spans 16 residues. The DNA of the CDR3 is TGTGCCAGCAGCCTTCCGGGACAGGGATTAGTAAACACCATATATTTT. Encoded protein: CASSLPGQGLVNTIYF.

In this sample, this clonotype turned up a few times. The chain joins TRBV25-1 to TRBJ1-2, with D possibly TRBD1 on 5 matching bases. CDR3 length equals 14 residues. V was clipped by 2 bases and J by 5 bases, with 12 bases between them. Germline values: CDR1 MGHDK, CDR2 SYGVNS. The CDR3 DNA reads as TGTGCCAGCAGTGAACGGGACCCCACTTATGGCTACACCTTC. Translating it yields CASSERDPTYGYTF.

The genes are TRBV29-1 and TRBJ2-4, with D maybe TRBD2 (5 bases). This CDR3 spans 13 amino acids. V was trimmed by 4 bases and J by 3 bases, leaving 10 bases between them. Germline V gives CDR1 SQVTM, CDR2 ANQGSEA. The CDR3 DNA sequence: TGCAGCGTTGGCTTAGGGAGCAAAAACATTCAGTACTTC. This translates into CSVGLGSKNIQYF.

This chain joins TRBV7-9 and TRBJ1-2, with 9 bases lining up with TRBD1. Germline V gene sequence: CDR1 SEHNR, CDR2 FQNEAQ (reference sequence). After removal of 4 bases from V and 0 bases from J, the junction contained 12 bases not matched to a gene. The length of the CDR3 is 18 residues. CDR3 sequence (DNA): TGTGCCAGCAGCTCCCCCCCCGGGACAGGGATTACTAACTATGGCTACACCTTC. Its protein is CASSSPPGTGITNYGYTF.

The chain employs TRBV3-1 and TRBJ2-3; D remains unclear. In germline, CDR1 is LGHDT, CDR2 YNNKEL (reference sequence). The V end lost 0 bases, the J end lost 2 bases, and 12 bases lay between the germline ends. CDR3 length: 16 residues. The CDR3 DNA follows: TGTGCCAGCAGCCAAGATCGGGCCAGATACACAGATACGCAGTATTTT. This gives the protein CASSQDRARYTDTQYF.

The genes are TRBV21-1 and TRBJ2-6; the D call of TRBD1 is as the table states it, not checked on the DNA. TRBV21-1 is a listed pseudogene. The CDR3 covers 18 residues. Here the CDR3 reads CASSKEMGGRSGANVLTF. The CDR3 DNA is TGTGCCAGCAGCAAAGAGATGGGCGGGAGGTCTGGGGCCAACGTCCTGACTTTC.

This clonotype has just a few counts. In DNA form, the CDR3 reads TGCGCCAGCAGCTTGGACAGGGCGAACGATCAGCCCCAGCATTTT. Translated, it gives CASSLDRANDQPQHF. This rearrangement joins TRBV5-1 to TRBJ1-5; the D gene is possibly TRBD1 (6 bases). Trimming shortened V by 0 bases and J by 5 bases, and 12 bases separated the two germline ends. Germline loops: CDR1 SGHRS, CDR2 YFSETQ. The CDR3 consists of 15 residues.

This clonotype was counted between two and nine times. The V call is TRBV23-1, the J call TRBJ2-3, with 7 nucleotides matching TRBD1. TRBV23-1 falls under the ORF class, with uncertain function. CDR3 size: 15 residues. The junction had 10 bases not matched to a gene; V was cut back by 6 bases and J by 4 bases. The DNA of the CDR3 is TGCGCCAGCAGAGTCCGGGGACAGACCCCAGATACGCAGTATTTT. It is translated as CASRVRGQTPDTQYF.

This clonotype was picked up a small number of times. The chain uses TRBV18 and TRBJ2-4, with D tentatively TRBD2 (6 bases). V shed 5 bases and J shed 0 bases, with 17 bases lying between them. Germline assignment: CDR1 KGHSH and CDR2 LQKENI. CDR3 length equals 17 residues. This chain's CDR3 is CASSSLGTALAKNIQYF. CDR3 in DNA: TGTGCCAGCTCATCGCTCGGGACTGCCCTAGCCAAAAACATTCAGTACTTC. The full variable domain, in which reference TRBV18 and TRBJ2-4 provide the parts outside the CDR3, is NAGVMQNPRHLVRRRGQEARLRCSPMKGHSHVYWYRQLPEEGLKFMVYLQKENIIDESGMPKERFSAEFPKEGPSILRIQQVVRGDSAAYFCASSSLGTALAKNIQYFGAGTRLSVL.

The sample holds many counts of this clonotype. The chain uses TRBV10-3 and TRBJ2-1, with 9 bases matching TRBD2. This CDR3 comprises 16 residues. The germline gives CDR1 ENHRY, CDR2 SYGVKD. Trimming at V came to 3 bases and at J to 10 bases, leaving 13 bases not matched to a gene. The CDR3 nucleotides are TGTGCCATCAGTGACCCTAGCGGGAACCAATTCAAAGAGCAGTTCTTC. Encoded protein: CAISDPSGNQFKEQFF.

This clonotype was observed a few times. CDR3 DNA: TGTGCCTGGAGTAGTAAGGGGTTATTCCACGAGCAGTACTTC. It codes for CAWSSKGLFHEQYF. V is TRBV30 and J is TRBJ2-7, with a possible D match to TRBD1 (5 bases). V lost 2 bases to trimming and J lost 5 bases, with 16 bases between them. The CDR3 totals 14 residues. Per germline, CDR1 GTSNPN and CDR2 SVGIG (reference sequence).

This clonotype was recorded at least ten times. This rearrangement joins TRBV20-1 to TRBJ2-7; 8 bases map to TRBD1. With 6 bases clipped from V and 6 bases from J, the junction kept 7 bases outside the gene matches. CDR3 size: 12 residues. Germline V gene data show CDR1 as DFQATT and CDR2 as SNEGSKA (reference sequence). The CDR3 sequence is CSAYGTGSEQYF. The CDR3 DNA sequence: TGCAGTGCCTACGGGACAGGCAGCGAGCAGTACTTC.

This clonotype was counted at least ten times. This sequence joins TRBV5-4 and TRBJ2-2; a possible D gene is TRBD2 (6 bases). V lost 0 bases to trimming and J lost 6 bases, with 12 bases between them. Germline CDR1 and CDR2: SGHNT and YYREEE (reference sequence). The CDR3 is made up of 15 amino acids. The CDR3 coding sequence is TGTGCCAGCAGCTTGGCGGGACTCCAGGCCGGGGAGCTGTTTTTT. It codes for CASSLAGLQAGELFF.